A single sample is the source of the 32 T cell receptor beta chains below, sequenced in a study of response to subunit inactivated influenza vaccine. TCRdb recomputed calls from the RT-PCR reads with MiXCR, one row per CDR3 protein. The sample has 600,000 to 700,000 distinct CDR3 sequences, roughly 15% seen once. The source material was PBMCs from blood, sampled 14 to 15 days before vaccination. Receptors were obtained from a man in his forties or fifties who received an inactivated influenza vaccine.

This clonotype occurred a few times. The chain has TRBV5-1 and TRBJ2-6; D is perhaps TRBD2 (6 bases). This CDR3 region has 19 residues. The V end was cut by 10 bases, the J end by 0 bases, with 26 bases between. Germline V gene data show CDR1 as SGHRS and CDR2 as YFSETQ. CDR3 sequence: CAVRDRPGLLISGANVLTF. The DNA of the CDR3 is TGCGCCGTAAGAGATCGACCGGGACTTCTAATCTCTGGGGCCAACGTCCTGACTTTC.

Here the CDR3 DNA reads TGCGCCAGCAGTGATGGCGGGACAGGGGGAGGAAACATTCAGTACTTC. Encoded protein: CASSDGGTGGGNIQYF. The chain employs TRBV10-2 and TRBJ2-4, with 11 positions matching TRBD1. Germline CDR1 reads WSHSY; CDR2 reads SAAADI. The CDR3 is 16 amino acids. The ends lost 3 bases at V and 6 bases at J; junction bases unmatched: 7.

The rearrangement links TRBV10-3 to TRBJ2-2, with 9 bases matching TRBD2. The V and J ends lost 3 bases and 1 base, in that order; junction bases with no gene match: 3. CDR1 and CDR2 (germline): ENHRY, SYGVKD. This CDR3 has 16 residues. This CDR3 is CAISDQAGGNTGELFF. As DNA, the CDR3 is TGTGCCATCAGTGACCAAGCGGGGGGGAACACCGGGGAGCTGTTTTTT.

The rearrangement uses TRBV20-1 and TRBJ2-1, with D perhaps TRBD1 or TRBD2 (6 bases each). Germline V gene lookup returns CDR1 DFQATT and CDR2 SNEGSKA (reference sequence). Trimming cost V 3 bases and J 6 bases, with 18 bases left between them. The CDR3 extends over 15 amino acids. The CDR3 here is CSASPTGRIGNEQFF. Here the CDR3 DNA reads TGCAGTGCTAGCCCAACAGGGAGGATCGGCAATGAGCAGTTCTTC.

This chain uses TRBV10-3 with TRBJ2-3, with D perhaps TRBD2 (6 bases). V was cut by 6 bases and J by 3 bases, with 7 bases left in between. The CDR3 is made up of 12 amino acids. Germline V CDR1 and CDR2: ENHRY, SYGVKD. The CDR3 region is CAIREGTDTQYF. DNA of the CDR3: TGTGCCATCAGGGAGGGAACAGATACGCAGTATTTT.

V gene TRBV2 combines with J gene TRBJ2-1; tentative D call: TRBD2 (5 bases). The CDR3 runs 14 residues. V gave up 6 bases and J gave up 8 bases, with 17 bases separating them. The germline V gene has CDR1 SNHLY and CDR2 FYNNEI. The chain's CDR3 is CASRGPGRGDEQFF. Written as DNA, the CDR3 is TGTGCCAGCAGAGGCCCTGGGAGAGGCGATGAGCAGTTCTTC.

The chain has TRBV6-2 or TRBV6-3 and TRBJ1-1, with no clear D. Germline values: CDR1 MNHEY, CDR2 SVGEGT. The CDR3 length is 17 residues. Trimming shortened V by 2 bases and J by 3 bases, and 19 bases separated the two germline ends. CDR3 in amino acids: CASSYDVGHPTDTEAFF. DNA for the CDR3: TGTGCCAGCAGTTACGATGTGGGCCACCCAACGGACACTGAAGCTTTCTTT.

This clonotype was picked up a small number of times. The V and J genes are TRBV7-9 and TRBJ1-4; D is unclear. This CDR3 is 15 amino acids long. CDR1 and CDR2 (germline): SEHNR, FQNEAQ (reference sequence). Trimming left V 4 bases short and J 0 bases short, with 9 bases between. CDR3 sequence reads: CASSSARATNEKLFF. The CDR3 DNA sequence: TGTGCCAGCAGCTCTGCACGGGCAACTAATGAAAAACTGTTTTTT.

The rearrangement uses TRBV29-1 and TRBJ2-3; D unresolved. V lost 4 bases and J lost 1, with 9 bases in between. Germline V gene data show CDR1 as SQVTM and CDR2 as ANQGSEA. This CDR3 spans 13 amino acids. The CDR3, as DNA: TGCAGCGTTGGTGATACTGGCACAGATACGCAGTATTTT. Translated, it gives CSVGDTGTDTQYF.

This rearrangement joins TRBV2 to TRBJ1-1; D unclear. The V gene lost 7 bases and the J gene lost 2 bases, with 14 bases spanning the gap. Germline V gene data show CDR1 as SNHLY and CDR2 as FYNNEI. The CDR3 has 14 residues. The CDR3 DNA follows: TGTGCCAGCACGCTGAATAGGGTTAACACTGAAGCTTTCTTT. Translated, it gives CASTLNRVNTEAFF.

The chain has TRBV12-3 or TRBV12-4 and TRBJ2-1; tentative D call: TRBD2 (5 bases). Trimming shortened V by 4 bases and J by 0 bases, and 13 bases separated the two germline ends. CDR3 length: 16 amino acids. CDR3 DNA: TGTGCCAGCAGTTCGACCGGAGGTGGCTCCTACAATGAGCAGTTCTTC. Encoded protein: CASSSTGGGSYNEQFF.

The chain links TRBV10-3 to TRBJ2-2; TRBD2 agrees at 13 bases. The CDR3 is 18 amino acids. V lost 5 bases, J lost 2 bases, and 8 bases stayed unmatched. CDR1 and CDR2 from the germline V gene are ENHRY and SYGVKD. Here the CDR3 reads CAISLSRTSGGNTGELFF. In DNA form, the CDR3 reads TGTGCCATCAGTCTGAGTAGGACTAGCGGGGGAAACACCGGGGAGCTGTTTTTT.

This clonotype was observed many times. In DNA form, the CDR3 reads TGCGCCAGCAGGCGGGGTGACACCGGGGAGCTGTTTTTT. Translated: CASRRGDTGELFF. The chain recombines TRBV5-1 with TRBJ2-2; D perhaps matches TRBD2 (6 bases). The CDR3 has 13 amino acids. CDR1 is SGHRS and CDR2 is YFSETQ in the germline V gene. V lost 5 bases and J lost 3, with 8 bases in between.

The chain carries TRBV11-2 and TRBJ2-5; 12 nucleotides align to TRBD1. From germline, CDR1 is SGHAT and CDR2 FQNNGV. V shed 3 bases and J 3 bases; nucleotides not matched to a gene: 11. This CDR3 has 18 residues. This chain's CDR3 is CASSFQPGTGGLKETQYF. As DNA, the CDR3 is TGTGCCAGCAGCTTCCAACCCGGGACAGGGGGCTTAAAAGAGACCCAGTACTTC.

The chain couples TRBV4-2 to TRBJ1-4; D call uncertain. V was cut by 4 bases and J by 2 bases, with 8 bases left in between. Germline CDR1 LGHNA, CDR2 YNFKEQ. The CDR3 contains 14 residues. The CDR3: CASSREPTNEKLFF. CDR3 in DNA: TGTGCCAGCAGCCGCGAACCCACTAATGAAAAACTGTTTTTT.

The chain joins TRBV2 to TRBJ2-7; D not resolved. CDR1 SNHLY and CDR2 FYNNEI come from the germline V gene. The CDR3 contains 13 residues. The germline V and J ends were trimmed by 5 bases and 2 bases, with 10 bases remaining between them. CDR3 bases: TGTGCCAGCAGTCCAACAAAGACCTACGAGCAGTACTTC. Protein sequence: CASSPTKTYEQYF. Variable domain in full (rest from reference TRBV2 and TRBJ2-7): EPEVTQTPSHQVTQMGQEVILRCVPISNHLYFYWYRQILGQKVEFLVSFYNNEISEKSEIFDDQFSVERPDGSNFTLKIRSTKLEDSAMYFCASSPTKTYEQYFGPGTRLTVT.

This clonotype was counted a few times. The J gene is TRBJ2-5, the V gene TRBV10-3; a possible D gene is TRBD1 (6 bases). The CDR3 contains 12 residues. The germline CDR1 and CDR2 sequences are ENHRY and SYGVKD. The ends were cut back, 6 bases at V and 5 bases at J, with 10 bases in the middle. The CDR3 sequence is CAIRGAGETQYF. The CDR3 nucleotides are TGTGCCATCAGGGGGGCCGGGGAGACCCAGTACTTC.

The V and J genes are TRBV10-3 and TRBJ2-3, with D hard to call. V lost 2 bases and J 5 bases, leaving 8 bases between the germline ends. CDR1 is ENHRY and CDR2 is SYGVKD in the germline V gene. CDR3 length: 13 amino acids. The chain's CDR3 is CAISEGRLDTQYF. In DNA, the CDR3 is TGTGCCATCAGTGAGGGGCGTCTAGATACGCAGTATTTT.

The chain carries TRBV4-2 and TRBJ2-7, with 10 bases that match TRBD2. Germline CDR1 LGHNA, CDR2 YNFKEQ. The length of the CDR3 is 16 residues. Trimming at V came to 1 base and at J to 9 bases, leaving 12 bases not matched to a gene. The CDR3 DNA follows: TGTGCCAGCAGCCAAGGAAGCGGTAGCGGGGGGCGGGTGCAGTACTTC. The encoded protein is CASSQGSGSGGRVQYF.

This clonotype was counted between two and nine times. The chain joins TRBV29-1 to TRBJ2-7; D perhaps matches TRBD1 (6 bases). V lost 6 bases, J lost 0 bases, and 12 bases lay in between. CDR1 is SQVTM and CDR2 is ANQGSEA in the germline V gene. This CDR3 is 13 amino acids long. DNA for the CDR3: TGCAGCGTGACGGTAGGGGGCTCCTACGAGCAGTACTTC. It codes for CSVTVGGSYEQYF.

This clonotype was counted ten times or more. The chain recombines TRBV24-1 with TRBJ2-1; 9 positions agree with TRBD2. The V and J ends lost 7 bases and 5 bases, in that order; junction bases with no gene match: 17. Germline CDR1 reads KGHDR; CDR2 reads SFDVKD. The CDR3 has 18 amino acids. CDR3 region: CATRLWGQGLAGHNEQFF. CDR3 bases: TGTGCCACCAGACTTTGGGGTCAGGGGCTAGCGGGACACAATGAGCAGTTCTTC.

The rearrangement uses TRBV5-1 and TRBJ2-7, with 7 bases aligning to TRBD1. Losses at the gene ends were 0 bases for V and 2 bases for J; bases not matched to a gene: 14. The CDR3 runs 18 residues. Germline V lookup: CDR1 SGHRS, CDR2 YFSETQ. CDR3 amino acids: CASSLAYIEWGQTYEQYF. In nucleotides, the CDR3 is TGCGCCAGCAGCTTGGCCTATATTGAATGGGGACAGACCTACGAGCAGTACTTC.

The V call is TRBV14, the J call TRBJ2-1; D is uncertain. The length of the CDR3 is 16 residues. Trimming stripped 1 base from V and 0 bases from J, with 10 bases between. CDR1 SGHDN and CDR2 FVKESK come from the germline V gene. The chain's CDR3 is CASSQGRLSSYNEQFF. The CDR3 DNA follows: TGTGCCAGCAGCCAAGGCAGGCTCAGCTCCTACAATGAGCAGTTCTTC.

The V gene is TRBV20-1, the J gene TRBJ2-1; weak D call: TRBD2 (6 bases). The V end was cut by 3 bases, the J end by 4 bases, with 13 bases between. Germline CDR1 is DFQATT and CDR2 is SNEGSKA (reference sequence). This CDR3 contains 14 residues. Here the CDR3 reads CSASPSDRYNEQFF. The CDR3 DNA follows: TGCAGTGCTAGCCCTAGCGACAGATACAATGAGCAGTTCTTC.

This clonotype came up a few times. The CDR3 here is CASSSEGRPQETQYF. The CDR3 coding sequence is TGTGCCAGCAGCTCCGAGGGCAGACCTCAAGAGACCCAGTACTTC. The chain recombines TRBV7-9 with TRBJ2-5, with D perhaps matching TRBD2 (5 bases). There are 15 residues in the CDR3. Germline V gene lookup returns CDR1 SEHNR and CDR2 FQNEAQ (reference sequence). Trimming took off 4 bases at V and 2 bases at J, with 14 bases between the two ends.

The chain employs TRBV12-3 or TRBV12-4 and TRBJ2-1; D uncertain. V shed 5 bases and J shed 7 bases, with 9 bases lying between them. The length of the CDR3 is 12 residues. CDR3 DNA: TGTGCCAGCAGTCCCGCGTTGAATGAGCAGTTCTTC. Amino acid sequence: CASSPALNEQFF.

V gene TRBV7-2 combines with J gene TRBJ1-5, with a possible D match to TRBD1 (5 bases). This CDR3 spans 15 amino acids. CDR1 and CDR2 from the germline V gene are SGHTA and FQGNSA. Trimming cost V 3 bases and J 0 bases, with 9 bases left between them. CDR3 coding DNA: TGTGCCAGCAGCTTCCAGGGAGATAGCAATCAGCCCCAGCATTTT. Its protein product is CASSFQGDSNQPQHF. The full variable domain, rest sourced from reference TRBV7-2 and TRBJ1-5, is GAGVSQSPSNKVTEKGKDVELRCDPISGHTALYWYRQSLGQGLEFLIYFQGNSAPDKSGLPSDRFSAERTGGSVSTLTIQRTQQEDSAVYLCASSFQGDSNQPQHFGDGTRLSIL.

The rearrangement joins TRBV3-1 to TRBJ1-1; TRBD1 matches at 7 bases. The germline V gene encodes CDR1 LGHDT and CDR2 YNNKEL (reference sequence). J was trimmed by 5 bases and V by 1 base; bases with no gene match: 7. The length of the CDR3 is 15 residues. This CDR3 is CASSQVKTGITEAFF. The CDR3, as DNA: TGTGCCAGCAGCCAAGTAAAGACAGGGATTACTGAAGCTTTCTTT.

This clonotype was found once. The chain combines TRBV6-2 or TRBV6-3 with TRBJ2-7, with D possibly being TRBD1 (5 bases). There are 14 residues in the CDR3. Germline V gene lookup returns CDR1 MNHEY and CDR2 SVGEGT. V lost 7 bases, J lost 6 bases, and 19 bases lay in between. The CDR3, as DNA: TGTGCCAGCACCAAACCCGCCGACAGCGCCGAGCAGTACTTC. Its translation is CASTKPADSAEQYF.

This clonotype was counted a single time. The chain combines TRBV15 with TRBJ1-1; D is possibly TRBD1 (5 bases). The CDR3 is 15 residues long. Germline CDR1 is LNHNV and CDR2 is YYDKDF (reference sequence). V lost 0 bases and J 5 bases, leaving 13 bases between the germline ends. The CDR3 DNA reads as TGTGCCACCAGCAGAGAAAGGACACGGTATACTGAAGCTTTCTTT. Translation: CATSRERTRYTEAFF.

This chain joins TRBV7-9 and TRBJ1-2; D is ambiguous. V lost 5 bases and J 3 bases, leaving 7 bases between the germline ends. Germline assignment: CDR1 SEHNR and CDR2 FQNEAQ (reference sequence). There are 12 residues in the CDR3. In DNA, the CDR3 is TGTGCCAGCAGCAGACTCGACTATGGCTACACCTTC. This translates into CASSRLDYGYTF.

The chain joins TRBV18 to TRBJ2-2, with D tentatively TRBD1 or TRBD2 (5 bases each). CDR1 KGHSH and CDR2 LQKENI come from the germline V gene. This CDR3 has 17 residues. Trimming took off 5 bases at V and 0 bases at J, with 16 bases between the two ends. The chain's CDR3 is CASSRSGGNANTGELFF. The CDR3 DNA reads TGTGCCAGCTCAAGGAGTGGGGGAAACGCGAACACCGGGGAGCTGTTTTTT.